The 2 T cell receptor beta chains below all came from one sample that was sequenced in a study of CD8 T cells in Susac syndrome. After extraction with the RNeasy kit, roughly 0.45 to 1 ug of the RNA was reverse transcribed using random hexamers. TCRdb processed the immunoSEQ multiplex PCR reads anew with MiXCR; each CDR3 protein has one entry. Here the sample spans approximately 74,000 distinct CDR3 sequences, 85% to 95% being singletons. The specimen sequenced was CD4+ T cells from PBMCs. Receptor source: a human donor with Susac syndrome.

The V call is TRBV7-6, the J call TRBJ2-3; D is unclear. This CDR3 comprises 15 residues. Trimming cost V 1 base and J 0 bases, with 8 bases left between them. CDR1 SGHVS and CDR2 FNYEAQ come from the germline V gene. The CDR3 DNA follows: TGTGCCAGCAGCTTAGGAGTCTCTAGCACAGATACGCAGTATTTT. This gives the protein CASSLGVSSTDTQYF.

The chain links TRBV7-2 to TRBJ2-1; 9 nucleotides agree with TRBD2. V lost 5 bases and J lost 16; bases outside the gene matches: 15. The CDR3 has 14 residues. Germline values: CDR1 SGHTA, CDR2 FQGNSA. CDR3 protein: CASSTPGSSGVSFF. The CDR3 nucleotides read TGTGCCAGCAGCACCCCGGGGTCTAGCGGGGTTTCATTCTTC.